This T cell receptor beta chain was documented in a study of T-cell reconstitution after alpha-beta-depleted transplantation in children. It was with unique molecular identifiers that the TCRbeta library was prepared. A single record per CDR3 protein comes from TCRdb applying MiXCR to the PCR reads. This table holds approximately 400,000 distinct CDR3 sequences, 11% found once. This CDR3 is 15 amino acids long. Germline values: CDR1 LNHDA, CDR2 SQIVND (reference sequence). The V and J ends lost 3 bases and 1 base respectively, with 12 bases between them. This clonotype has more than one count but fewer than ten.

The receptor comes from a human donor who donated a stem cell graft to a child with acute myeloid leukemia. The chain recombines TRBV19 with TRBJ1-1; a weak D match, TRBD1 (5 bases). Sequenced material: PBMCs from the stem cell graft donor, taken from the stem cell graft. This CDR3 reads CASSIRQGGNTEAFF. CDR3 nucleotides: TGTGCCAGTAGTATTCGTCAGGGAGGGAACACTGAAGCTTTCTTT.